A selection of T cell receptor beta chains follows, all from one sample in a study of T cell changes during pregnancy in multiple sclerosis. The protocol was immunoSEQ multiplex PCR, while the TCRdb copy is restricted to in-frame clones and leaves out a portion. The data contain some 21,000 clones, 80% to 90% of them singletons. The sample consisted of CD8+ T cells from peripheral blood mononuclear cells, taken in the second trimester of pregnancy. The origin of the receptors is a female donor in good health, enrolled as a control in a pregnancy study. Both conserved end residues are part of each CDR3. For some rows the clone size is stated as once, few or many, or as a class when expanded; others skip it.

J: TRBJ2-7
length: 14
size: .
V: TRBV5-6
CDR3: CASSWDSAHYEQYF

J: TRBJ2-5
length: 16
size: few
V: TRBV9
CDR3: CASSVAEAGAQETQYF

J: TRBJ2-7
length: 18
size: .
V: TRBV7-9
CDR3: CASSLKDRGISGSYEQYF

J: TRBJ2-5
length: 15
size: .
V: TRBV7-9
CDR3: CASSISRTGGETQYF

J: TRBJ2-1
length: 14
size: .
V: TRBV6-5
CDR3: CASSYEGLGNEQFF

J: TRBJ2-5
length: 15
size: .
V: TRBV14
CDR3: CASSQGYLLVETQYF

J: TRBJ1-5
length: 15
size: .
V: TRBV21-1
CDR3: CASSPRAGENQPQHF

J: TRBJ1-1
length: 11
size: .
V: TRBV20-1
CDR3: CSAPQQGGAFF

J: TRBJ2-1
length: 15
size: .
V: TRBV6-4
CDR3: CASSLAGGGYNEQFF

J: TRBJ1-4
length: 14
size: .
V: TRBV14
CDR3: CASSPRDRVAKLFF

J: TRBJ2-7
length: 13
size: .
V: TRBV2
CDR3: CASQDRGRHEQYF

J: TRBJ1-4
length: 11
size: .
V: TRBV7-9
CDR3: CASSSQEKLFF

J: TRBJ1-2
length: 15
size: .
V: TRBV19
CDR3: CASSPYGEANYGYTF

J: TRBJ2-1
length: 16
size: .
V: TRBV9
CDR3: CASSVEGTSAGNEQFF

J: TRBJ2-5
length: 16
size: .
V: TRBV15
CDR3: CATTNDRGPPEETQYF

J: TRBJ1-5
length: 14
size: .
V: TRBV2
CDR3: CASSDNEESQPQHF

J: TRBJ2-7
length: 16
size: .
V: TRBV19
CDR3: CASSISPGGTSYEQYF

J: TRBJ2-7
length: 11
size: .
V: TRBV27
CDR3: CASSFRSEQYF

J: TRBJ2-1
length: 13
size: .
V: TRBV27
CDR3: CASSLSSANEQFF

J: TRBJ2-1
length: 14
size: .
V: TRBV4-1
CDR3: CASSPVDRANEQFF

J: TRBJ2-1
length: 15
size: .
V: TRBV6-4
CDR3: CASSDGLAGDNEQFF

J: TRBJ2-7
length: 15
size: .
V: TRBV4-1
CDR3: CASSQERDSSYEQYF

J: TRBJ2-3
length: 15
size: .
V: TRBV30
CDR3: CAWSALAGGPDTQYF

J: TRBJ2-7
length: 12
size: .
V: TRBV10-3
CDR3: CAISDSSYEQYF

J: TRBJ2-3
length: 21
size: .
V: TRBV10-1
CDR3: CASSESPGLAGVWWSGDTQYF

J: TRBJ2-7
length: 14
size: .
V: TRBV7-9
CDR3: CASSLGQGVDEQYF

J: TRBJ1-4
length: 16
size: .
V: TRBV27
CDR3: CASSLSIAAANEKLFF

J: TRBJ1-1
length: 11
size: .
V: TRBV6-1
CDR3: CARGAGVEAFF

J: TRBJ2-3
length: 16
size: few
V: TRBV6-1
CDR3: CASSAQLAGGADTQYF

J: TRBJ2-1
length: 14
size: once
V: TRBV29-1
CDR3: CSVEAGGSYNEQFF

J: TRBJ1-2
length: 16
size: .
V: TRBV7-9
CDR3: CASSSLYRDRGPGYTF

J: TRBJ2-3
length: 15
size: .
V: TRBV15
CDR3: CATSREQGATDTQYF

J: TRBJ2-3
length: 15
size: .
V: TRBV5-4
CDR3: CASSLGTTVGDTQYF

J: TRBJ2-1
length: 19
size: once
V: TRBV2
CDR3: CASSLPSSEDRLSYNEQFF

J: TRBJ2-1
length: 15
size: .
V: TRBV6-5
CDR3: CASSYGPGGGNEQFF

J: TRBJ2-3
length: 12
size: .
V: TRBV30
CDR3: CAWRIWPDTQYF

J: TRBJ2-2
length: 16
size: .
V: TRBV4-1
CDR3: CASSQSIGGDTGELFF

J: TRBJ2-5
length: 13
size: .
V: TRBV14
CDR3: CASSQQGSDTQYF

J: TRBJ1-1
length: 11
size: .
V: TRBV6-5
CDR3: CASNKGDLAFF

J: TRBJ2-1
length: 11
size: .
V: TRBV6-4
CDR3: CASSDRNEQFF

J: TRBJ1-1
length: 14
size: .
V: TRBV5-6
CDR3: CASSSPQQNTEAFF